The 23 T cell receptor beta chains presented below share a single source sample, sequenced in a study of blood T cell repertoires in COVID-19. TCRdb's table, derived via immunoSEQ multiplex PCR, lists solely in-frame clones and lacks some. The data hold about 100,000 clones, with approximately 91% observed a single time. Sequencing was carried out using peripheral blood. The source of these receptors is a young man with acute or convalescent COVID-19.

The rearrangement joins TRBV5-1 to TRBJ1-3; D is possibly TRBD1 (5 bases). The CDR3 is made up of 14 amino acids. Germline V gene lookup returns CDR1 SGHRS and CDR2 YFSETQ. With 6 bases removed from V and 0 bases from J, the gap between germline ends came to 10 bases. The CDR3 protein is CASNKGPSGNTIYF. The CDR3 DNA reads TGCGCCAGCAACAAGGGGCCCTCTGGAAACACCATATATTTT.

The rearrangement uses TRBV5-6 and TRBJ1-1; 9 nucleotides match TRBD1. This CDR3 has 16 amino acids. Germline V gene data show CDR1 as SGHDT and CDR2 as YYEEEE. V gave up 1 base and J gave up 4 bases; unmatched junction bases: 8. In nucleotides, the CDR3 is TGTGCCAGCAGCTTGAGGACAGGGGTGGTAGGCACTGAAGCTTTCTTT. Translation gives CASSLRTGVVGTEAFF.

V gene TRBV9 combines with J gene TRBJ2-3; weak D call: TRBD1 (6 bases). This CDR3 region has 14 residues. V was pared by 5 bases and J by 4 bases, with 14 bases between. Germline V gene sequence: CDR1 SGDLS, CDR2 YYNGEE. The CDR3 region has the DNA TGTGCCAGCAGTGAAACAGGGTTCCCAGATACGCAGTATTTT. This codes for CASSETGFPDTQYF.

As concerns this clone: A read error may produce the germline difference seen at one junction end. This chain joins TRBV7-2 and TRBJ2-7; a weak D match, TRBD2 (5 bases). This CDR3 spans 15 amino acids. Germline loops: CDR1 SGHTA, CDR2 FQGNSA. In nucleotides, the CDR3 is TGTGCCAGCAGCTTAGGGTCGGGGTTCGGTGGGGAGCAGCACTTC. Encoded protein: CASSLGSGFGGEQHF.

The chain's CDR3 is CASTPTGGYYGYTF. The CDR3 nucleotides are TGTGCCAGCACCCCGACAGGGGGCTACTATGGCTACACCTTC. The chain couples TRBV6-5 to TRBJ1-2; TRBD1 matches 10 bases. V lost 7 bases, J lost 3 bases, and 5 bases stayed unmatched. Per germline, CDR1 MNHEY and CDR2 SVGAGI. The CDR3 consists of 14 residues.

This clone showed up many times. The rearrangement uses TRBV4-1 and TRBJ2-3; 8 bases are shared with TRBD1. The CDR3 sequence is 15 residues long. CDR1 is MGHRA, CDR2 YSYEKL, per germline. V gave up 8 bases and J gave up 0 bases; unmatched junction bases: 7. The CDR3 region is CASRKTGVSTDTQYF. CDR3 DNA: TGCGCCAGCCGCAAGACAGGGGTGAGCACAGATACGCAGTATTTT.

The chain combines TRBV18 with TRBJ2-7; 9 bases are shared with TRBD2. CDR3 length equals 15 residues. Trimming removed 2 bases from V and 0 bases from J; junction bases left unmatched: 2. The V gene's germline CDR1 is KGHSH and CDR2 LQKENI. The CDR3: CASSPGLAYSYEQYF. For the CDR3, the DNA is TGTGCCAGCTCACCAGGACTAGCGTACTCCTACGAGCAGTACTTC.

The chain carries TRBV7-9 and TRBJ1-6, with D tentatively TRBD1 (5 bases). The CDR3 contains 15 residues. Per the germline V gene, CDR1 is SEHNR and CDR2 is FQNEAQ (reference sequence). Trimming took 5 bases from V and 7 from J, leaving 15 bases between them. CDR3 residues: CASSPRGWENSPLHF. The CDR3 nucleotides read TGTGCCAGCAGCCCCCGGGGGTGGGAGAATTCACCCCTCCACTTT.

The table lists this clone with a few counts. The chain links TRBV15 to TRBJ2-7; 13 positions match TRBD2. This CDR3 comprises 15 residues. The V segment lost 7 bases and the J segment 6 bases; nucleotides outside the gene matches: 9. The germline V gene has CDR1 LNHNV and CDR2 YYDKDF (reference sequence). The CDR3 region is CATTKGTSGTSEQYF. In nucleotides, the CDR3 is TGTGCCACCACCAAGGGGACTAGCGGGACCTCCGAGCAGTACTTC. Full variable domain (rest looked up from reference TRBV15 and TRBJ2-7): DAMVIQNPRYQVTQFGKPVTLSCSQTLNHNVMYWYQQKSSQAPKLLFHYYDKDFNNEADTPDNFQSRRPNTSFCFLDIRSPGLGDTAMYLCATTKGTSGTSEQYFGPGTRLTVT.

V and J are TRBV30 and TRBJ1-4; TRBD1 aligns across 7 bases. Per the germline V gene, CDR1 is GTSNPN and CDR2 is SVGIG (reference sequence). The CDR3 has 16 residues. V gave up 2 bases and J gave up 3 bases; unmatched junction bases: 9. CDR3 sequence (DNA): TGTGCCTGGAGTTTGGCAGGGGGGTTGTCTAATGAAAAACTGTTTTTT. It specifies CAWSLAGGLSNEKLFF.

The chain couples TRBV28 to TRBJ1-1; the D gene is possibly TRBD1 (5 bases). Deletions cut 7 bases from V and 0 bases from J, with 12 bases between. CDR1 and CDR2 from the germline V gene are MDHEN and SYDVKM. The CDR3 loop spans 14 amino acids. The CDR3 protein is CASTGALLNTEAFF. The CDR3 DNA reads TGTGCCAGCACTGGGGCCCTGCTGAACACTGAAGCTTTCTTT.

V gene TRBV5-1 combines with J gene TRBJ1-2; 11 positions agree with TRBD1. Germline CDR1 is SGHRS and CDR2 is YFSETQ. This CDR3 comprises 15 residues. V lost 1 base and J lost 6; bases outside the gene matches: 5. CDR3 protein: CASSLRTGGADGYTF. Written as DNA, the CDR3 is TGCGCCAGCAGCTTGCGGACAGGGGGCGCCGATGGCTACACCTTC. The full variable domain, its missing parts supplied by reference TRBV5-1 and TRBJ1-2, is KAGVTQTPRYLIKTRGQQVTLSCSPISGHRSVSWYQQTPGQGLQFLFEYFSETQRNKGNFPGRFSGRQFSNSRSEMNVSTLELGDSALYLCASSLRTGGADGYTFGSGTRLTVV.

The V call is TRBV6-5, the J call TRBJ2-1; D is perhaps TRBD2 (5 bases). Germline V gives CDR1 MNHEY, CDR2 SVGAGI. Trimming pared 7 bases from V and 9 bases from J, leaving 10 bases between. This CDR3 contains 11 residues. The CDR3 spells CASTGGVEQFF. CDR3 sequence (DNA): TGTGCCAGCACCGGAGGCGTTGAGCAGTTCTTC.

The CDR3 is CASSRFTKRGGQETQYF. The CDR3 nucleotides read TGTGCCAGCAGCCGCTTTACGAAGCGGGGGGGCCAAGAGACCCAGTACTTC. The chain couples TRBV3-1 (or the pseudogene TRBV3-2) to TRBJ2-5, with TRBD2 matching 10 bases. The V segment lost 4 bases and the J segment 1 base; nucleotides outside the gene matches: 9. The CDR3 consists of 17 residues. In germline, CDR1 is LGHDT, CDR2 YNNKEL (reference sequence).

This clone was found a few times. The V gene is TRBV19, the J gene TRBJ2-7; a possible D gene is TRBD1 (5 bases). Trimming cost V 2 bases and J 2 bases, with 10 bases left between them. The CDR3 length is 14 residues. Per germline, CDR1 LNHDA and CDR2 SQIVND (reference sequence). In DNA form, the CDR3 reads TGTGCCAGTAGTATACCGGGCAGGGCCTACGAGCAGTACTTC. Its protein is CASSIPGRAYEQYF.

This clone was counted only a few times. This sequence joins TRBV27 and TRBJ2-7; TRBD1 aligns across 10 bases. J lost 6 bases, V lost 5 bases, and 4 bases had no gene match. The germline CDR1 and CDR2 sequences are MNHEY and SMNVEV (reference sequence). The length of the CDR3 is 13 residues. CDR3 DNA: TGTGCCAGCAGTCGGTGGACAGGGGGCGAGCAGTACTTC. It encodes CASSRWTGGEQYF.

This chain connects TRBV5-6 to TRBJ1-1, with a possible D match to TRBD1 (5 bases). The V end lost 0 bases, the J end lost 10 bases, and 7 bases lay between the germline ends. Per germline, CDR1 SGHDT and CDR2 YYEEEE. This CDR3 is 11 amino acids long. In nucleotides, the CDR3 is TGTGCCAGCAGCTTGGGTGACAGAGCTTTCTTT. Protein: CASSLGDRAFF.

The chain links TRBV11-2 to TRBJ2-5; 14 bases line up with TRBD2. The CDR3 length is 15 residues. Germline V lookup: CDR1 SGHAT, CDR2 FQNNGV. The ends lost 6 bases at V and 5 bases at J; junction bases unmatched: 5. DNA of the CDR3: TGTGCCAGCAGACTGGGACTAGCGGGAGTCGAGACCCAGTACTTC. It specifies CASRLGLAGVETQYF.

The chain joins TRBV7-2 to TRBJ2-3; D not certain. CDR1 SGHTA and CDR2 FQGNSA come from the germline V gene. The V and J ends lost 3 bases and 4 bases respectively, with 5 bases between them. The CDR3 is 12 residues long. CDR3 in amino acids: CASSFSADTQYF. The CDR3 bases are TGTGCCAGCAGCTTTTCAGCAGATACGCAGTATTTT.

This clone has a single count. The genes are TRBV30 and TRBJ1-4; tentative D call: TRBD1 (5 bases). Germline lookup yields CDR1 GTSNPN and CDR2 SVGIG (reference sequence). CDR3 length: 13 residues. V shed 5 bases and J shed 5 bases, with 12 bases lying between them. Here the CDR3 DNA reads TGTGCCTGGTGCAGGGCGAGGAATGAAAAACTGTTTTTT. This gives the protein CAWCRARNEKLFF.

The chain employs TRBV2 and TRBJ1-2, with D possibly being TRBD1 (6 bases). This CDR3 spans 14 amino acids. The germline V and J ends were trimmed by 5 bases and 4 bases, with 14 bases remaining between them. Germline CDR1 and CDR2: SNHLY and FYNNEI. CDR3 sequence reads: CASSLYGQIYGYTF. The CDR3 DNA sequence: TGTGCCAGCAGTTTATACGGACAGATCTATGGCTACACCTTC. The complete variable domain, with remaining parts taken from reference TRBV2 and TRBJ1-2, reads EPEVTQTPSHQVTQMGQEVILRCVPISNHLYFYWYRQILGQKVEFLVSFYNNEISEKSEIFDDQFSVERPDGSNFTLKIRSTKLEDSAMYFCASSLYGQIYGYTFGSGTRLTVV.

The sample holds one count of this clone. The V gene is TRBV4-1, the J gene TRBJ1-6; 9 nucleotides line up with TRBD1. The CDR3 is 18 residues long. V lost 4 bases and J lost 8; bases outside the gene matches: 15. CDR1 and CDR2 (germline): MGHRA, YSYEKL. The CDR3 DNA is TGCGCCAGCAGCCTCGGCTCCGGACAGGGGTTCGGGGATTCACCCCTCCACTTT. It specifies CASSLGSGQGFGDSPLHF.

The chain joins TRBV6-2 or TRBV6-3 to TRBJ1-1, with TRBD1 matching over 7 bases. This CDR3 spans 13 amino acids. The germline CDR1 and CDR2 sequences are MNHEY and SVGEGT. J gave up 11 bases and V 6 bases, and 12 bases lay outside the gene matches. In DNA, the CDR3 is TGTGCCAGCAGCAAACAAGAACAGGGGAGGGCTTTCTTT. It yields the protein CASSKQEQGRAFF.